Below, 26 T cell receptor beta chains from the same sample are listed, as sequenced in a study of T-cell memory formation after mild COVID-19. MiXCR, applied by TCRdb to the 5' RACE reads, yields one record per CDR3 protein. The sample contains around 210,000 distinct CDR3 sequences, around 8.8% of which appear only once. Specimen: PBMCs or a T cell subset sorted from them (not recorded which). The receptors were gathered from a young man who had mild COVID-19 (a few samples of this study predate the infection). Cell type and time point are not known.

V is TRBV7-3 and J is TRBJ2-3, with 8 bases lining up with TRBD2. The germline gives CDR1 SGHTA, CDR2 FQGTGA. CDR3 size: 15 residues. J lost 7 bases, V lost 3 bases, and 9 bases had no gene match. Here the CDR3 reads CASSFSGEGSYTQYF. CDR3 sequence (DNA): TGTGCCAGCAGCTTTAGCGGGGAGGGAAGTTATACGCAGTATTTT.

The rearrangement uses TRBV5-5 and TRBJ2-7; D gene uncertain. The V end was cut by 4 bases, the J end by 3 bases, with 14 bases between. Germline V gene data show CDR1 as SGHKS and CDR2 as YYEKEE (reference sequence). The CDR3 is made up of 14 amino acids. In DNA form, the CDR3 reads TGTGCCAGCAGCCAGGACGTCGCAAACTACGAGCAGTACGTC. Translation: CASSQDVANYEQYV.

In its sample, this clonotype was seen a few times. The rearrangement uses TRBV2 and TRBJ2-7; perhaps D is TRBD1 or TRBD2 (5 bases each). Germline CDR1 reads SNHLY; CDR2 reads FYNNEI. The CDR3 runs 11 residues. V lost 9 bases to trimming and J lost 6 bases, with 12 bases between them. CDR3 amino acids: CARGTVGEQYF. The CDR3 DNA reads TGTGCCAGGGGGACGGTCGGCGAGCAGTACTTC.

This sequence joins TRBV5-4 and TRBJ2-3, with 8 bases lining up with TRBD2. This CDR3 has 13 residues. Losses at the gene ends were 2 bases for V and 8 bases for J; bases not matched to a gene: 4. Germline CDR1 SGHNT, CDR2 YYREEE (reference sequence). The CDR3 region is CASSFGGAFTQYF. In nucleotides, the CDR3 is TGTGCCAGCAGCTTCGGGGGGGCCTTTACGCAGTATTTT. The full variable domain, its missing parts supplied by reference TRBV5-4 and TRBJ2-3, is ETGVTQSPTHLIKTRGQQVTLRCSSQSGHNTVSWYQQALGQGPQFIFQYYREEENGRGNFPPRFSGLQFPNYSSELNVNALELDDSALYLCASSFGGAFTQYFGPGTRLTVL.

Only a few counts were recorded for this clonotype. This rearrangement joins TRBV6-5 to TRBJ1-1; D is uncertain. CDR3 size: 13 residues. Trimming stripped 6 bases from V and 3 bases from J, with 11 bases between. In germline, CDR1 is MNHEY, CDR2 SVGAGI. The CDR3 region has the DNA TGTGCCAGCAGCCAGACTCGAGACACTGAAGCTTTCTTT. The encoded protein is CASSQTRDTEAFF.

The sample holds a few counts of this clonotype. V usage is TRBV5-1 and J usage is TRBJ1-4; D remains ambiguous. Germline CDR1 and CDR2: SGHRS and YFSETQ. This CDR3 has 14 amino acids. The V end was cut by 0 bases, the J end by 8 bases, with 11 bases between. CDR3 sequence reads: CASSLGGVREKLFF. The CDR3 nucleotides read TGCGCCAGCAGCTTGGGTGGGGTTCGGGAAAAACTGTTTTTT.

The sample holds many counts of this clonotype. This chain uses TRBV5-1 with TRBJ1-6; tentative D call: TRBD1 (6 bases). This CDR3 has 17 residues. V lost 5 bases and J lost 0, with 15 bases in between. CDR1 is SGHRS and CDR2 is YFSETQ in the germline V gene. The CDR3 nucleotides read TGCGCCAGCAGGGAAACGGGACAAGACTCCTATAATTCACCCCTCCACTTT. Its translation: CASRETGQDSYNSPLHF.

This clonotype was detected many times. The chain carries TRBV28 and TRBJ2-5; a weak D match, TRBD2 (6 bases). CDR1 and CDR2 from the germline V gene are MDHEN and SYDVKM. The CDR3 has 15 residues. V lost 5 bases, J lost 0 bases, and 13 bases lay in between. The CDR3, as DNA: TGTGCCAGCAGTACATCTGGGAGGTACCAAGAGACCCAGTACTTC. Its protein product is CASSTSGRYQETQYF.

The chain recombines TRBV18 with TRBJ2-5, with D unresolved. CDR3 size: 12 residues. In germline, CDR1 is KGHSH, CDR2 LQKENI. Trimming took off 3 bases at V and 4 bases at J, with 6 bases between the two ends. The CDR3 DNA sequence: TGTGCCAGCTCACCTACAGCAGAGACCCAGTACTTC. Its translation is CASSPTAETQYF.

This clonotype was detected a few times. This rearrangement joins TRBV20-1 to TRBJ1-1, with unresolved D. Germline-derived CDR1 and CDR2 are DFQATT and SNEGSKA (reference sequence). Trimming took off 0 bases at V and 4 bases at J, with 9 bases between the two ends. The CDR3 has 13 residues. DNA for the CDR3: TGCAGTGCTAGAGATTGGAGGGTCACTGAAGCTTTCTTT. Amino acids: CSARDWRVTEAFF.

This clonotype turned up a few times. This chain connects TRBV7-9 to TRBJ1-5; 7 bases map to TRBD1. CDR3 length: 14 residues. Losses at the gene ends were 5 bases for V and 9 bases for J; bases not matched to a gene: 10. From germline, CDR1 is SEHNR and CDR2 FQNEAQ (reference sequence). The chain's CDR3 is CASSPGEGARPQHF. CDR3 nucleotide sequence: TGTGCCAGCAGCCCCGGGGAGGGGGCAAGGCCCCAGCATTTT. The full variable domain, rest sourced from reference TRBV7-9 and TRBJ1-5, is DTGVSQNPRHKITKRGQNVTFRCDPISEHNRLYWYRQTLGQGPEFLTYFQNEAQLEKSRLLSDRFSAERPKGSFSTLEIQRTEQGDSAMYLCASSPGEGARPQHFGDGTRLSIL.

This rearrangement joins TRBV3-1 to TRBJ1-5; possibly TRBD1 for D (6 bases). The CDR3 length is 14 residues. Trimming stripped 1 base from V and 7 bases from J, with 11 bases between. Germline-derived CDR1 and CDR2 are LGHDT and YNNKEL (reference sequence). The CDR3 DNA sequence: TGTGCCAGCAGCCAAGCAAGGGGGGGGCAGCCCCAGCATTTT. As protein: CASSQARGGQPQHF.

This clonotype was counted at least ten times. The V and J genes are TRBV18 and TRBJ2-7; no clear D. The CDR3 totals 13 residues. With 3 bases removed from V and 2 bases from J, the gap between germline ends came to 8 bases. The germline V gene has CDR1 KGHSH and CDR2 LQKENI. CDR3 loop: CASSPDGTYEQYF. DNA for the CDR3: TGTGCCAGCTCACCGGACGGAACCTACGAGCAGTACTTC. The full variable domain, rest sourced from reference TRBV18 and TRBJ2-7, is NAGVMQNPRHLVRRRGQEARLRCSPMKGHSHVYWYRQLPEEGLKFMVYLQKENIIDESGMPKERFSAEFPKEGPSILRIQQVVRGDSAAYFCASSPDGTYEQYFGPGTRLTVT.

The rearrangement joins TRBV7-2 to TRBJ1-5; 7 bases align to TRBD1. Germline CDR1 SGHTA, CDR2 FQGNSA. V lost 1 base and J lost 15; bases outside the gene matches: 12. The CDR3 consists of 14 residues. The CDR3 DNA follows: TGTGCCAGCAGCTTAGTAGACAGGGAGGTGCGTCGGCATTTT. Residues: CASSLVDREVRRHF.

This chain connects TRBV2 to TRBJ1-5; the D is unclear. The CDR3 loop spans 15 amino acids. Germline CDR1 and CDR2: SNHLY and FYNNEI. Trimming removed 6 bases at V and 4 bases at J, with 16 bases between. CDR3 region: CASRDLRGINQPQHF. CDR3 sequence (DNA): TGTGCCAGCAGGGACCTACGGGGTATTAATCAGCCCCAGCATTTT.

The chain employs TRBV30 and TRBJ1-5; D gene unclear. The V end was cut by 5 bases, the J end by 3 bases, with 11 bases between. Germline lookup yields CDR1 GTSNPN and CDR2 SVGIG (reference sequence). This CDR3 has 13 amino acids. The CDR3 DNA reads TGTGCCTGGTCGACCAAAAACAATCAGCCCCAGCATTTT. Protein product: CAWSTKNNQPQHF.

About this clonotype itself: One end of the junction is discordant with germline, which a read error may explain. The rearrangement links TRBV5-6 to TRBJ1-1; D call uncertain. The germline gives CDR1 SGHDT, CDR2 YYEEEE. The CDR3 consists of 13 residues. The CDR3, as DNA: TGTGCCAGCAGCTTGTTTGGGAACACTGACGCTTTCTTT. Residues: CASSLFGNTDAFF.

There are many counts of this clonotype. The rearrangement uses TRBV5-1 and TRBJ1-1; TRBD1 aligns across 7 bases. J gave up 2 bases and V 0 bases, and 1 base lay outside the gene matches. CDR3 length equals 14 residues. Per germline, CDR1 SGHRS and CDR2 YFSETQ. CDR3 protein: CASSLAGGNTEAFF. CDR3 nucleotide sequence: TGCGCCAGCAGCTTGGCAGGGGGAAACACTGAAGCTTTCTTT.

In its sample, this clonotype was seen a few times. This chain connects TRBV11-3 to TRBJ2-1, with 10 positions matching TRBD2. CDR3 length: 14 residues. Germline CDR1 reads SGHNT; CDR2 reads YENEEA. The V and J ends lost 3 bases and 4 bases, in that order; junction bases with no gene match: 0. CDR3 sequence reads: CASSFSGGYNEQFF. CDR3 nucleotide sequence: TGTGCCAGCAGCTTTAGCGGGGGGTACAATGAGCAGTTCTTC.

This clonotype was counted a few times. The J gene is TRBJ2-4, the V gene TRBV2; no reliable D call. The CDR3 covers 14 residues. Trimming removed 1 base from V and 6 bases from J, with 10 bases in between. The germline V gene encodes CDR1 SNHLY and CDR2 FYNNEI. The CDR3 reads CASSEGSLRNIQYF. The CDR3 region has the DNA TGTGCCAGCAGTGAAGGCTCGCTAAGAAACATTCAGTACTTC.

The CDR3 spells CASSLGQGAGSEAFF. Here the CDR3 DNA reads TGCGCCAGCAGCTTGGGGCAGGGGGCTGGTTCAGAAGCTTTCTTT. The chain carries TRBV5-1 and TRBJ1-1; 8 bases are shared with TRBD1. CDR1 and CDR2 (germline): SGHRS, YFSETQ. The CDR3 has 15 residues. The V gene end was trimmed by 0 bases and the J gene end by 8 bases; junction bases not matched to a gene: 9. The full variable domain, rest sourced from reference TRBV5-1 and TRBJ1-1, is KAGVTQTPRYLIKTRGQQVTLSCSPISGHRSVSWYQQTPGQGLQFLFEYFSETQRNKGNFPGRFSGRQFSNSRSEMNVSTLELGDSALYLCASSLGQGAGSEAFFGQGTRLTVV.

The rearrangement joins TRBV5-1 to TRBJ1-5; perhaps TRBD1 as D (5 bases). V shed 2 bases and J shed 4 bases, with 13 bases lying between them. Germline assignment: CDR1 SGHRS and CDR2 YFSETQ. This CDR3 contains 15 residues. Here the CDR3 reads CASSLLGTQNQPQHF. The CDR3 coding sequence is TGCGCCAGCAGCTTATTAGGGACTCAAAATCAGCCCCAGCATTTT.

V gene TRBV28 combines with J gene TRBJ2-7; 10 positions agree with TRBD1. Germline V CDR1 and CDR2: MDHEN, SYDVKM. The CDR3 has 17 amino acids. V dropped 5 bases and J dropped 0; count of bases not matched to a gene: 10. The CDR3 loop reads CASSTAGTGVFSYEQYV. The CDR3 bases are TGTGCCAGCAGTACGGCCGGGACAGGGGTCTTCTCCTACGAGCAGTACGTC.

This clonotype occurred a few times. CDR3: CASSLATANTEAFF. CDR3 coding DNA: TGCGCCAGCAGCTTGGCCACGGCGAACACTGAAGCTTTCTTT. The chain has TRBV5-1 and TRBJ1-1, with unresolved D. V lost 0 bases and J 1 base, leaving 7 bases between the germline ends. The CDR3 is 14 residues long. CDR1 is SGHRS and CDR2 is YFSETQ in the germline V gene.

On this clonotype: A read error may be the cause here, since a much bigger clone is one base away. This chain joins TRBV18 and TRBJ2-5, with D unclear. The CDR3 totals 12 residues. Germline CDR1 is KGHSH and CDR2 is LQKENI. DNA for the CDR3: TGTGCCTGCTCTCCCGGTGAAGAGACCCAGTACTTC. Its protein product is CACSPGEETQYF.

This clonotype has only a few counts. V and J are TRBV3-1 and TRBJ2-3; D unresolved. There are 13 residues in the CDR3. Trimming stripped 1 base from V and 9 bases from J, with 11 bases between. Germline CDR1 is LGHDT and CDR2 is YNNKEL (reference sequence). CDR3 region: CASSQVESITQYF. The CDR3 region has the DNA TGTGCCAGCAGCCAAGTAGAATCTATCACGCAGTATTTT.